This T cell receptor (beta chain) originates from a study of beta chain features in type 1 diabetes. The V and J ends lost 0 bases and 5 bases respectively, with 13 bases between them. Germline CDR1 and CDR2: LNHNV and YYDKDF (reference sequence). The CDR3 spans 15 residues. This clone was counted between two and nine times. No antigen is known for it. Study observations and caveats: Reduced insertions and increased deletions marked VDJ junctions in type 1 diabetes patients. Since sequencing was performed on cDNA, cells with high TCR expression could be over-represented.

Sequencing targeted expressed TCRB transcripts, as all isolated RNA had been reverse transcribed. Only in-frame clones appear in the TCRdb table, and some are missing; sequencing was by immunoSEQ multiplex PCR. The repertoire holds over 120,000 clones, with more than 9% as singletons. The chain has TRBV15 and TRBJ2-5; tentatively, D is TRBD1 (7 bases). The sequenced sample consisted of naive CD4+ T cells from blood. The TCR was taken from a man between 18 and 29 years old in good health. As DNA, the CDR3 is TGTGCCACCAGCAGAGATCGGGCAGGGGGGGAGACCCAGTACTTC. The encoded protein is CATSRDRAGGETQYF. Looking up the rest from reference TRBV15 and TRBJ2-5 gives the full variable domain: DAMVIQNPRYQVTQFGKPVTLSCSQTLNHNVMYWYQQKSSQAPKLLFHYYDKDFNNEADTPDNFQSRRPNTSFCFLDIRSPGLGDTAMYLCATSRDRAGGETQYFGPGTRLLVL.